This TCR beta chain was obtained from a study of metastatic and nonmetastatic thyroid tumors. Study-wide background: It was across blood and tumor or nodule tissue from malignant and benign thyroid patients that repertoires were compared. General study points: Within blood and tumor, benign nodules reportedly had significantly lower TCR beta diversity than malignant thyroid tumors did.

In the original workflow: A distant-metastasis classifier for papillary thyroid cancer was built using CDR3 differences across clinicopathological groups. TCRdb re-analyzed the PCR reads through MiXCR. The V and J calls were not made by the authors but by TCRdb's processing. The sample lists about 9,300 clones, under 30% occurring once. This CDR3 is 16 amino acids long. Germline V lookup: CDR1 MNHEY, CDR2 SVGAGI. V was cut by 0 bases and J by 4 bases, with 12 bases left in between. Nobody among the patients had been given any treatment before thyroid surgery. This clone has at least ten counts. Its cognate antigen is unknown.

This sequence joins TRBV6-5 and TRBJ1-4, with D uncertain. The clonotype comes from a female donor with papillary thyroid cancer or a benign thyroid nodule (not recorded which). Some clones in this sample may be carry-over from other donors' samples. The specimen sequenced was tumor tissue. CDR3 sequence (DNA): TGTGCCAGCAGTTACTCGAAGTTCTCCGTTAATGAAAAACTGTTTTTT. It encodes CASSYSKFSVNEKLFF.